The 27 T cell receptor beta chains below all came from one sample that was sequenced in a study of early T cells in non-severe SARS-CoV-2 infection. TCRdb analysed the 5' RACE reads with MiXCR anew, one entry per CDR3 protein. The sample consists of roughly 93,000 distinct CDR3 sequences, 9.5% to 11% of them appearing once. Material for sequencing was whole blood. Source of these receptors: an adult who was a healthcare worker with PCR-confirmed SARS-CoV-2 infection or an uninfected control (not recorded which).

This clonotype was found many times. This chain joins TRBV28 and TRBJ2-7; D is possibly TRBD1 (6 bases). Germline V gene sequence: CDR1 MDHEN, CDR2 SYDVKM. With 7 bases removed from V and 6 bases from J, the gap between germline ends came to 25 bases. The CDR3 runs to 16 residues. The CDR3 DNA reads TGTGCCAGCACTGTAAAGCTGGGACACACTTCTCGCGAGCAGTACTTC. Translation: CASTVKLGHTSREQYF.

Details on this clonotype: It may be a read error: a sequence one base away is much more abundant. The chain recombines TRBV29-1 with TRBJ2-7; D might be TRBD1 (6 bases). V was pared by 4 bases and J by 3 bases, with 10 bases between. There are 12 residues in the CDR3. Germline-derived CDR1 and CDR2 are SQVTM and ANQGSEA. The CDR3 DNA follows: TGCAGCGTTGGGGGCAGGGGCTACGAGCAGTACTTC. Translated: CSVGGRGYEQYF.

This sequence joins TRBV7-9 and TRBJ2-3; D unclear. With 4 bases removed from V and 2 bases from J, the gap between germline ends came to 7 bases. CDR1 and CDR2 (germline): SEHNR, FQNEAQ (reference sequence). The CDR3 extends over 13 amino acids. Here the CDR3 DNA reads TGTGCCAGCAGCTACCTGACCACAGATACGCAGTATTTT. It is translated as CASSYLTTDTQYF. Using reference TRBV7-9 and TRBJ2-3 for the parts outside the CDR3, the full variable domain is DTGVSQNPRHKITKRGQNVTFRCDPISEHNRLYWYRQTLGQGPEFLTYFQNEAQLEKSRLLSDRFSAERPKGSFSTLEIQRTEQGDSAMYLCASSYLTTDTQYFGPGTRLTVL.

Only a few counts were recorded for this clonotype. The chain is built from TRBV5-1 and TRBJ2-3; 8 nucleotides align to TRBD2. V lost 3 bases, J lost 0 bases, and 6 bases stayed unmatched. Germline CDR1 SGHRS, CDR2 YFSETQ. The CDR3 extends over 16 amino acids. The chain's CDR3 is CASSSGLADSTDTQYF. In DNA, the CDR3 is TGCGCCAGCAGCTCAGGACTAGCAGATAGCACAGATACGCAGTATTTT.

This clonotype turned up a few times. This chain connects TRBV18 to TRBJ1-2, with no clear D. CDR1 and CDR2 (germline): KGHSH, LQKENI. This CDR3 has 14 residues. V was shortened by 2 bases and J by 6 bases, with 13 bases between the two germline ends. CDR3 nucleotides: TGTGCCAGCTCACCATCGGCTCTGAGGAATGGCTACACCTTC. As protein: CASSPSALRNGYTF.

V usage is TRBV6-5 and J usage is TRBJ2-5, with D perhaps being TRBD1 or TRBD2 (5 bases each). Germline V gene sequence: CDR1 MNHEY, CDR2 SVGAGI. The CDR3 totals 14 residues. V lost 6 bases to trimming and J lost 4 bases, with 15 bases between them. The DNA for the CDR3 is TGTGCCAGCAGCCGGGGCCTCGGAGGAGAGACCCAGTACTTC. Encoded protein: CASSRGLGGETQYF.

This clonotype was recorded at least ten times. V gene TRBV28 combines with J gene TRBJ2-7; possibly TRBD1 or TRBD2 for D (5 bases each). The CDR3 has 13 amino acids. Germline CDR1 reads MDHEN; CDR2 reads SYDVKM. V was cut by 6 bases and J by 6 bases, with 15 bases left in between. The CDR3, as DNA: TGTGCCAGCAGCTCGGGACCCCGGGGCGAGCAGTACTTC. It yields the protein CASSSGPRGEQYF.

This clonotype was seen repeatedly, ten times or more. The chain has TRBV30 and TRBJ1-5, with TRBD1 as a possible D gene (5 bases). The CDR3 spans 14 residues. Germline CDR1 GTSNPN, CDR2 SVGIG (reference sequence). V dropped 3 bases and J dropped 5 bases, with 14 bases sitting between them. The CDR3: CAWSWGRGDQPQHF. The DNA of the CDR3 is TGTGCCTGGAGCTGGGGCCGGGGAGATCAGCCCCAGCATTTT.

This clonotype was seen many times. The genes are TRBV7-2 and TRBJ2-4, with D tentatively TRBD2 (5 bases). Germline lookup yields CDR1 SGHTA and CDR2 FQGNSA. Between the trimmed V and J ends, which lost 1 base and 6 bases, there was a span of 16 bases. The CDR3 consists of 16 residues. This CDR3 is CASSLERAKWRNIQYF. DNA of the CDR3: TGTGCCAGCAGCTTAGAGAGGGCAAAGTGGCGAAACATTCAGTACTTC.

The chain has TRBV20-1 and TRBJ2-3, with 8 positions matching TRBD2. Losses at the gene ends were 5 bases for V and 3 bases for J; bases not matched to a gene: 4. This CDR3 contains 13 residues. Germline CDR1 is DFQATT and CDR2 is SNEGSKA (reference sequence). CDR3 nucleotide sequence: TGCAGTGCTGAGGCTAGCGGGACAGATACGCAGTATTTT. Translation: CSAEASGTDTQYF.

The chain joins TRBV29-1 to TRBJ1-1; maybe TRBD1 (5 bases). Germline V lookup: CDR1 SQVTM, CDR2 ANQGSEA. CDR3 length equals 15 residues. Trimming cost V 6 bases and J 0 bases, with 17 bases left between them. CDR3 in DNA: TGCAGCGTACAGGCAGGGTGGGGTATGAACACTGAAGCTTTCTTT. It translates to CSVQAGWGMNTEAFF.

The chain joins TRBV18 to TRBJ2-1, with 9 bases aligning to TRBD1. The germline V gene encodes CDR1 KGHSH and CDR2 LQKENI. This CDR3 is 17 amino acids long. Germline trimming cut 5 bases from V and 6 bases from J; bases unmatched to any gene: 14. The CDR3 sequence is CASSSNLVGQGSNEQFF. The CDR3 coding sequence is TGTGCCAGCTCAAGCAACCTTGTGGGACAGGGATCCAATGAGCAGTTCTTC.

Concerning this clonotype itself: One junction end disagrees with the germline gene, perhaps due to a read error. The chain has TRBV5-4 and TRBJ1-2, with unresolved D. CDR3 length: 13 residues. Germline V gene sequence: CDR1 SGHNT, CDR2 YYREEE (reference sequence). The CDR3 here is CVSSLELNYGYTF. CDR3 DNA: TGTGTCAGCAGCTTGGAGTTGAACTATGGCTACACCTTC.

The chain couples TRBV6-2 or TRBV6-3 to TRBJ1-1; D remains unclear. The length of the CDR3 is 14 residues. CDR1 is MNHEY, CDR2 SVGEGT, per germline. Between the trimmed V and J ends, which lost 8 bases and 0 bases, there was a span of 13 bases. The CDR3 region is CASAPNHLNTEAFF. The CDR3 DNA sequence: TGTGCCAGCGCCCCCAACCATCTGAACACTGAAGCTTTCTTT.

CDR3 in amino acids: CASSQSWQEGCGNQPQHF. CDR3 DNA sequence: TGCGCCAGCAGTCAATCGTGGCAGGAAGGTTGCGGCAATCAGCCCCAGCATTTT. The chain couples TRBV23-1 to TRBJ1-5; no firm D call. TRBV23-1 qualifies as an ORF whose function is uncertain. The CDR3 covers 18 residues. V was cut by 0 bases and J by 2 bases, with 17 bases left in between.

The chain is built from TRBV12-3 or TRBV12-4 and TRBJ1-5, with D hard to call. Trimming pared 0 bases from V and 4 bases from J, leaving 7 bases between. The CDR3 covers 14 residues. This CDR3 reads CASSLARVNQPQHF. CDR3 sequence (DNA): TGTGCCAGCAGTTTAGCTAGGGTGAATCAGCCCCAGCATTTT.

This clonotype came up many times. The chain carries TRBV7-2 and TRBJ2-7; D is perhaps TRBD1 or TRBD2 (5 bases each). Germline CDR1 reads SGHTA; CDR2 reads FQGNSA. The V gene lost 5 bases and the J gene lost 2 bases, with 13 bases spanning the gap. The CDR3 is 14 amino acids. CDR3 region: CASSPGTYPYEQYF. In DNA form, the CDR3 reads TGTGCCAGCAGCCCCGGGACCTACCCCTACGAGCAGTACTTC.

This clonotype was observed a few times. This chain joins TRBV29-1 and TRBJ2-7; no clear D. The CDR3 runs 12 residues. From germline, CDR1 is SQVTM and CDR2 ANQGSEA. V shed 4 bases and J shed 6 bases, with 13 bases lying between them. Here the CDR3 reads CSVVSQQTEQYF. DNA of the CDR3: TGCAGCGTTGTCAGCCAGCAGACCGAGCAGTACTTC.

Ten or more counts support this clonotype. This chain links TRBV20-1 with TRBJ1-4, with no clear D. Germline-derived CDR1 and CDR2 are DFQATT and SNEGSKA (reference sequence). V was clipped by 8 bases and J by 11 bases, with 12 bases between them. The CDR3 spans 10 residues. The CDR3 DNA reads as TGCAGTTTTTTATCGGCTAAACTGTTTTTT. Translating it yields CSFLSAKLFF.

This clonotype was found many times. The chain combines TRBV7-8 with TRBJ2-5; 8 bases agree with TRBD2. The CDR3 length is 16 residues. Germline V lookup: CDR1 SGHVS, CDR2 FQNEAQ. V dropped 1 base and J dropped 6; count of bases not matched to a gene: 10. CDR3 loop: CASSLVGVREGKTQYF. CDR3 in DNA: TGTGCCAGCAGCTTAGTGGGGGTCCGGGAGGGGAAGACCCAGTACTTC.

This sequence joins TRBV29-1 and TRBJ2-3; either TRBD1 or TRBD2 may fit D (5 bases each). V was cut by 4 bases and J by 3 bases, with 14 bases left in between. Germline CDR1 is SQVTM and CDR2 is ANQGSEA. The CDR3 covers 14 residues. The chain's CDR3 is CSVAGDRGTDTQYF. In nucleotides, the CDR3 is TGCAGCGTTGCCGGGGACCGTGGTACAGATACGCAGTATTTT.

This clonotype was seen a few times. The gene calls are TRBV20-1 and TRBJ1-2, with D unresolved. This CDR3 has 15 amino acids. Trimming left V 0 bases short and J 7 bases short, with 18 bases between. The germline gives CDR1 DFQATT, CDR2 SNEGSKA (reference sequence). The CDR3 protein is CSARDQRTPRGGYTF. CDR3 in DNA: TGCAGTGCTAGAGATCAACGGACCCCCCGGGGTGGCTACACCTTC.

This clonotype was counted between two and nine times. J is TRBJ1-2 and V is TRBV28; 7 positions match TRBD1. The CDR3 has 12 amino acids. Germline V gene lookup returns CDR1 MDHEN and CDR2 SYDVKM. The V gene end was trimmed by 9 bases and the J gene end by 3 bases; junction bases not matched to a gene: 4. CDR3 sequence: CASQGGHYGYTF. The CDR3 region has the DNA TGTGCCAGTCAGGGGGGTCACTATGGCTACACCTTC.

V is TRBV10-3 and J is TRBJ1-2; the match to TRBD1 covers 10 bases. Germline lookup yields CDR1 ENHRY and CDR2 SYGVKD. With V trimmed by 6 bases and J by 0 bases, 4 bases remained unmatched. The CDR3 runs 15 residues. The CDR3 here is CAIRGQGDSNYGYTF. In nucleotides, the CDR3 is TGTGCCATCAGAGGACAGGGGGATTCTAACTATGGCTACACCTTC.

The chain uses TRBV6-1 and TRBJ1-1, with D uncertain. Trimming removed 2 bases at V and 3 bases at J, with 4 bases between. The germline CDR1 and CDR2 sequences are MNHNS and SASEGT. The CDR3 is made up of 12 amino acids. Written as DNA, the CDR3 is TGTGCCAGCAGTGAAAGGGACACTGAAGCTTTCTTT. Its translation: CASSERDTEAFF.

This clonotype was seen a handful of times. This sequence joins TRBV29-1 and TRBJ1-2, with D maybe TRBD1 (6 bases). The length of the CDR3 is 11 residues. Trimming left V 7 bases short and J 1 base short, with 7 bases between. Per the germline V gene, CDR1 is SQVTM and CDR2 is ANQGSEA. The CDR3 bases are TGCAGCGCAGGGGATAACTATGGCTACACCTTC. This translates into CSAGDNYGYTF. Full variable domain (outside the CDR3, taken from reference TRBV29-1 and TRBJ1-2): SAVISQKPSRDICQRGTSLTIQCQVDSQVTMMFWYRQQPGQSLTLIATANQGSEATYESGFVIDKFPISRPNLTFSTLTVSNMSPEDSSIYLCSAGDNYGYTFGSGTRLTVV.

This clonotype was observed a few times. This chain uses TRBV14 with TRBJ2-3, with TRBD2 identical over 9 bases. CDR1 SGHDN and CDR2 FVKESK come from the germline V gene. There are 16 residues in the CDR3. Trimming removed 1 base from V and 6 bases from J; junction bases left unmatched: 8. CDR3 residues: CASSQVSSGTLDTQYF. In nucleotides, the CDR3 is TGTGCCAGCAGCCAAGTGTCTAGCGGGACTTTGGATACGCAGTATTTT. The entire variable domain, with the rest obtained from reference TRBV14 and TRBJ2-3, is as follows: EAGVTQFPSHSVIEKGQTVTLRCDPISGHDNLYWYRRVMGKEIKFLLHFVKESKQDESGMPNNRFLAERTGGTYSTLKVQPAELEDSGVYFCASSQVSSGTLDTQYFGPGTRLTVL.